Given below is one T cell receptor (beta chain) in context. The sample comes from a study of blood T cell repertoires in COVID-19. For the study at large: Spain, Italy and the United States supplied samples that represented acute and convalescent COVID-19. T cells, B-cell-depleted T cells, or PBMCs provided the cDNA or gDNA that served as material.

Original processing methods: Reference gene primers were amplified, and this amplification served to estimate nucleated cell counts. Using immunoSEQ multiplex PCR, the repertoire was profiled, and TCRdb retains in-frame clones only, with some absent. Clonal size and the V and J genes are those of that table, whereas D and trimming came from the DNA. There are tens of thousands of clones in the sample; over 65% occur only once, and 9.5% to 12% lies in the top ten. Germline-derived CDR1 and CDR2 are SGHVS and FQNEAQ. This CDR3 has 16 amino acids. The trim removed 5 bases at V and 5 bases at J, leaving 5 bases unmatched.

Source material: peripheral blood. The chain is built from TRBV7-8 and TRBJ2-3; TRBD2 agrees at 15 bases. This receptor was identified in a human donor in a cohort sampled during active COVID-19. CDR3 residues: CASSPRTSGGGDTQYF. CDR3 coding DNA: TGTGCCAGCAGCCCCCGGACTAGCGGGGGGGGAGATACGCAGTATTTT.